This T cell receptor beta chain was identified in a study of blood T cell repertoires in COVID-19. Study overall: T cells, B-cell-depleted T cells, or PBMCs provided the cDNA or gDNA that served as material.

In the authors' workflow: Amplified reference gene primers provided the basis for estimating nucleated cell counts. Produced via immunoSEQ multiplex PCR; TCRdb's table is partial and in-frame only. V and J calls and clone size are copied from that table; D and trimming were computed from the DNA. Of about 200,000 clones in the sample, about 80% were seen once. The ends were cut back, 3 bases at V and 4 bases at J, with 10 bases in the middle. This CDR3 is built from 13 residues. Germline V gives CDR1 SQVTM, CDR2 ANQGSEA. The sequence derives from a human donor with acute or convalescent COVID-19. The donor label of this sample is uncertain. The chain employs TRBV29-1 and TRBJ2-1; D is uncertain. The sequenced sample was peripheral blood. CDR3 in amino acids: CSVDSRKYNEQFF. CDR3 DNA: TGCAGCGTTGATAGCCGGAAGTACAATGAGCAGTTCTTC.